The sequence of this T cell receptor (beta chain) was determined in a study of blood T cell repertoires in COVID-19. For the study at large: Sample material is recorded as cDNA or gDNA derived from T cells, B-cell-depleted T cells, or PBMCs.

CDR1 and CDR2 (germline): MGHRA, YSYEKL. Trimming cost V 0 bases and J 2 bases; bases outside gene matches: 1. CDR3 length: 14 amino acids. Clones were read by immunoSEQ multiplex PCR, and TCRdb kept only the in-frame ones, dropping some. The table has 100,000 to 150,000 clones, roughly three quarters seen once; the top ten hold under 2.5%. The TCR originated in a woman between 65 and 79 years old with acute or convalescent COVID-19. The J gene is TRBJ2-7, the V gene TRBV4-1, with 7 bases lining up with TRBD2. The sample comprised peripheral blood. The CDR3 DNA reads TGCGCCAGCAGCCAAGAGCGGGGGACCTACGAGCAGTACTTC. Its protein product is CASSQERGTYEQYF.